This T cell receptor (beta chain) originates from a study of cytomegalovirus exposure and HLA in healthy donors. Primers: 60 Vbeta forward and 13 Jbeta reverse. The protocol was immunoSEQ multiplex PCR, while the TCRdb copy is restricted to in-frame clones and leaves out a portion. The sample has about 60,000 clones; around 80% are singletons. Whole-study findings and limits: What was likely a sequencing artifact was a cluster of highly shared sequence variants. Later examination showed HLA-associated TCR beta chains had greater clonal expansion than equally common others.

Notes on this clone: Its antigen remains unidentified.

Healthy bone marrow donors supplied every sample. The TCR originated in a woman aged 25 to 39 in good health and CMV-seronegative. The specimen sequenced was PBMCs.

In nucleotides, the CDR3 is TGTGCCAGCTCACCGGGACTCAATAACTACGAGCAGTACTTC. This sequence encodes CASSPGLNNYEQYF. The chain joins TRBV18 to TRBJ2-7, with D maybe TRBD2 (6 bases). Germline V gives CDR1 KGHSH, CDR2 LQKENI. The CDR3 has 14 amino acids. Trimming shortened V by 3 bases and J by 3 bases, and 12 bases separated the two germline ends.